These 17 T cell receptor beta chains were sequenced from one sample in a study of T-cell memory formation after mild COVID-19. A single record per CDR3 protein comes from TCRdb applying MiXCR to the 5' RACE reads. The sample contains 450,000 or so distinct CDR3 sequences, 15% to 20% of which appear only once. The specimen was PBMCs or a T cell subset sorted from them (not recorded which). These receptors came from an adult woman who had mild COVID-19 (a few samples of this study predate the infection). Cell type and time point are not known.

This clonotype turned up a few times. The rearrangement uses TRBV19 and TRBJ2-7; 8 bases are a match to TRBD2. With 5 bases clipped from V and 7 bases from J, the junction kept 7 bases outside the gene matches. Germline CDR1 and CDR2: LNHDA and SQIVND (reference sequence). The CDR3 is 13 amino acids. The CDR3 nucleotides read TGTGCCAGTAGTCCGGGGATAGCGGGAGAGCAGTACTTC. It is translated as CASSPGIAGEQYF.

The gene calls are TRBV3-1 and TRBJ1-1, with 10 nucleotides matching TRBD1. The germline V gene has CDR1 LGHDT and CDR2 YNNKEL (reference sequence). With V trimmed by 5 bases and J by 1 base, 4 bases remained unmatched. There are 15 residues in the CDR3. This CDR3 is CASSSRQGANTEAFF. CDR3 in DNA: TGTGCCAGCAGCTCTAGACAGGGGGCGAACACTGAAGCTTTCTTT.

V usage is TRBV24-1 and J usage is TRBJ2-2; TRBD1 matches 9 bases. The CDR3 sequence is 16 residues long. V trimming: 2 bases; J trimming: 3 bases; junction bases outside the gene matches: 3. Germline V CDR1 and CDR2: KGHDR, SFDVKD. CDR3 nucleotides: TGTGCCACCAGTGATTCACGACAGGGGGACACCGGGGAGCTGTTTTTT. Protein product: CATSDSRQGDTGELFF.

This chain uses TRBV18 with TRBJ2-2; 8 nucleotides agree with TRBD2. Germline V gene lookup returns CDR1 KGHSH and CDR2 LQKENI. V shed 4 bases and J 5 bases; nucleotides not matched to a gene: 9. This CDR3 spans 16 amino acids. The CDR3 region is CASSRRSGRDTGELFF. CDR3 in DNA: TGTGCCAGCTCACGGCGGAGCGGGAGAGATACCGGGGAGCTGTTTTTT.

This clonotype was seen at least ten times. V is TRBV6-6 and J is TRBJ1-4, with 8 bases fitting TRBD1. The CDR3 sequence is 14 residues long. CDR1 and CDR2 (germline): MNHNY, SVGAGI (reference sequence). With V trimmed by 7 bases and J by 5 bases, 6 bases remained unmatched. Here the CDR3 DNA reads TGTGCCAGCACCCCAGGGGGCCGAAATGAAAAACTGTTTTTT. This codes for CASTPGGRNEKLFF.

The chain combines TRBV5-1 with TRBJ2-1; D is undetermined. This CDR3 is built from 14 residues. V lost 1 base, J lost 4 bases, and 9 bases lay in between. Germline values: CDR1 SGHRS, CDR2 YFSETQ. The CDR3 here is CASSLPALYNEQFF. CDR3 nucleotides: TGCGCCAGCAGCTTGCCAGCGCTGTACAATGAGCAGTTCTTC.

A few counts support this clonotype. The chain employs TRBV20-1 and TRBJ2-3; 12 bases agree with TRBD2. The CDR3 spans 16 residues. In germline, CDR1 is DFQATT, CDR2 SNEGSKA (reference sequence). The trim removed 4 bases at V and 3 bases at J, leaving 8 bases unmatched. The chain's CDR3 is CSATGLAGGWTDTQYF. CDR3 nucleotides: TGCAGTGCTACTGGTCTAGCGGGAGGGTGGACAGATACGCAGTATTTT.

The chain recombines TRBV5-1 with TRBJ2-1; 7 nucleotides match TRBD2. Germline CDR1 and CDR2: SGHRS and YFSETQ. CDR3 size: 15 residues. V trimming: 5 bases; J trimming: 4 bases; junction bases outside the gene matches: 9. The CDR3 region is CASRATTGGYNEQFF. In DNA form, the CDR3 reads TGCGCCAGCAGAGCTACAACGGGGGGTTACAATGAGCAGTTCTTC.

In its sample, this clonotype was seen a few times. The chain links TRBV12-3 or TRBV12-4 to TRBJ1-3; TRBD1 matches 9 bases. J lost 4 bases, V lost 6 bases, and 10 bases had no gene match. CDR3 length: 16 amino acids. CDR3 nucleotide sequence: TGTGCCAGCAGGTTGGTCCCGGGACAGGGAGGAAACACCATATATTTT. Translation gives CASRLVPGQGGNTIYF.

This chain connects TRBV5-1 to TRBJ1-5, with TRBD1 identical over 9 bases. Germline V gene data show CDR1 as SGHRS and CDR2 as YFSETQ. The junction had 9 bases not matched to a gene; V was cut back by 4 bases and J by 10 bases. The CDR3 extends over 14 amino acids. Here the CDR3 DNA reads TGCGCCAGCAGCATAACAGGGGGCGCCGTCCCCCAGCATTTT. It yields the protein CASSITGGAVPQHF. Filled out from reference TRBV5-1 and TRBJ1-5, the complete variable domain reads KAGVTQTPRYLIKTRGQQVTLSCSPISGHRSVSWYQQTPGQGLQFLFEYFSETQRNKGNFPGRFSGRQFSNSRSEMNVSTLELGDSALYLCASSITGGAVPQHFGDGTRLSIL.

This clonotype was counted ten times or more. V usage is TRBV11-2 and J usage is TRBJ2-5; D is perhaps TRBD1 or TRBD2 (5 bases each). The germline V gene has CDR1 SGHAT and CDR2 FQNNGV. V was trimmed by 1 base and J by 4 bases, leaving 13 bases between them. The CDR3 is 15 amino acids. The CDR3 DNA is TGTGCCAGCAGCTTAGTACAGGACTCCCGAGAGACCCAGTACTTC. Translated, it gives CASSLVQDSRETQYF.

The CDR3 DNA sequence: TGTGCCAGCAGCATACCCTCACTTGCGGGGGACACTGGGGATACGCAGTATTTT. Protein sequence: CASSIPSLAGDTGDTQYF. The V and J genes are TRBV7-3 and TRBJ2-3, with D possibly being TRBD2 (7 bases). Deletions cut 5 bases from V and 6 bases from J, with 27 bases between. CDR1 and CDR2 from the germline V gene are SGHTA and FQGTGA. The CDR3 covers 18 residues.

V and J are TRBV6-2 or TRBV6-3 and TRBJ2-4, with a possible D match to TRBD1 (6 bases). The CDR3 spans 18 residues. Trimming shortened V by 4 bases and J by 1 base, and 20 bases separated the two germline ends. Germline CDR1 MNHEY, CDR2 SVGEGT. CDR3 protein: CASSFNPRQGKAKNIQYF. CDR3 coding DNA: TGTGCCAGCAGTTTTAACCCTCGCCAGGGGAAGGCCAAAAACATTCAGTACTTC.

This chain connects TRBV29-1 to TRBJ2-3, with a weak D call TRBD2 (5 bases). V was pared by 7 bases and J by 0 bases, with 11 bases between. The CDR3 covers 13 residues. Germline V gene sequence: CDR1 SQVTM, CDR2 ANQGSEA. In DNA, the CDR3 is TGCAGCGCCGGACTGGAAAGCACAGATACGCAGTATTTT. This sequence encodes CSAGLESTDTQYF.

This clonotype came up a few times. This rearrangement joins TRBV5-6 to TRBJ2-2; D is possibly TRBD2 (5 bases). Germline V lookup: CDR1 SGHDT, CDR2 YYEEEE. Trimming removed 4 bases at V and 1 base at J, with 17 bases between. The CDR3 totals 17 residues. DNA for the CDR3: TGTGCCAGCAGCGCCCGAGGGAGTTCTTGGAACACCGGGGAGCTGTTTTTT. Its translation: CASSARGSSWNTGELFF.

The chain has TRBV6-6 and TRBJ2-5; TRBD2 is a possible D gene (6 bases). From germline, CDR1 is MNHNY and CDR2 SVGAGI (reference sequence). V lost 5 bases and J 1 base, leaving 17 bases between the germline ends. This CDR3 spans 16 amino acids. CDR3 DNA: TGTGCCAGCAGTGAAGGTGGAGGGAGGCCCCAAGAGACCCAGTACTTC. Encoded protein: CASSEGGGRPQETQYF.

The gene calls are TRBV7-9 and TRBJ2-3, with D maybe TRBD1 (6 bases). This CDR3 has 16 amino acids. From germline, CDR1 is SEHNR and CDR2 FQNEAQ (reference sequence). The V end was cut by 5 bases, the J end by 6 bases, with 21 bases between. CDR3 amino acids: CASSRKSTGFEDTQYF. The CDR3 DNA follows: TGTGCCAGCAGCCGCAAATCTACAGGGTTCGAGGATACGCAGTATTTT.